The clone carrying this TCR beta chain was counted ten times or more. This entry belongs to a study of T cells after yellow fever vaccination. Study background: SMART-Seq v4 Ultra Low Input prepared the low-cell-number fractions.

The CDR3 loop spans 16 amino acids. Germline V CDR1 and CDR2: LGHNA, YNFKEQ. Trimming shortened V by 0 bases and J by 9 bases, and 18 bases separated the two germline ends. Production of TCR cDNA was by 5'RACE template switching, which also added a universal primer site and UMIs. One entry per CDR3 protein, called by TCRdb with MiXCR from the 5' RACE reads. The table has roughly 150,000 distinct CDR3 sequences, about 7% seen once. The chain employs TRBV4-2 and TRBJ1-5, with D maybe TRBD1 (5 bases). The TCR was taken from a young man who received the YFV17D yellow fever vaccine. The sequencing here drew on CD4+ T cells sorted from PBMCs, taken more than 4 days after the first yellow fever vaccination. The CDR3 here is CASSQDPGTAAGPQHF. CDR3 nucleotide sequence: TGTGCCAGCAGCCAAGATCCCGGGACGGCTGCGGGGCCCCAGCATTTT.